This entry describes one T cell receptor beta chain. The target antigen is unknown. The V gene's germline CDR1 is LNHDA and CDR2 SQIVND (reference sequence). This CDR3 has 13 amino acids. Trimming took 5 bases from V and 8 from J, leaving 15 bases between them. These data originate in a study of OX40 agonist ivuxolimab in advanced cancers. Study summary: Ivuxolimab is a fully human IgG2 antibody that activates OX40 (CD134). Averaging about 60 years in age, with a range of about 23 to 79, the cohort was 65% to 85% male. The study's findings and limits: Low normalized T-cell clonal expansion was additionally recorded for some nonresponders.

Measured with immunoSEQ multiplex PCR; TCRdb has only the in-frame clones, and not every one. Of about 89,000 clones listed, about 86% are singletons. Sequenced here: CD4+ or CD8+ T cells sorted from blood, sampled in a trial of the OX40 agonist ivuxolimab. This receptor was identified in an adult with an advanced solid tumor such as melanoma, head and neck, liver or kidney cancer. The rearrangement uses TRBV19 and TRBJ1-2; D ambiguous. The CDR3 coding sequence is TGTGCCAGTAGTGGTGGGGTTCTTGGGGGCTACACCTTC. Its translation: CASSGGVLGGYTF.